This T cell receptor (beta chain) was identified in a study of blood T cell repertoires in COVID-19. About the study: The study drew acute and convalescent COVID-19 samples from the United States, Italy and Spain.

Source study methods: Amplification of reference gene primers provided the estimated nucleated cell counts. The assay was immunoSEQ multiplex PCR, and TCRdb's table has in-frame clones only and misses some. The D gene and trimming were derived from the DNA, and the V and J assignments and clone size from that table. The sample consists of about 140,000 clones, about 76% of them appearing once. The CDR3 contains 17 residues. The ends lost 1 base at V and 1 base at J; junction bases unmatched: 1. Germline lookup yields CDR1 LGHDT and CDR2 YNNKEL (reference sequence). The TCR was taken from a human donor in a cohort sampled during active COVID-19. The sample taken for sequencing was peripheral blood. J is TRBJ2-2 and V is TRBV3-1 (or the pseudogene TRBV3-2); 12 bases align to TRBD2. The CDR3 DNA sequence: TGTGCCAGCAGCCAAGTACTAGCGGGAGGGAACACCGGGGAGCTGTTTTTT. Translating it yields CASSQVLAGGNTGELFF.